This entry lists 20 T cell receptor beta chains sequenced from one sample in a study of cytomegalovirus exposure and HLA in healthy donors. 60 Vbeta and 13 Jbeta primers were used in PCR. Profiling relied on immunoSEQ multiplex PCR, and the TCRdb table lists in-frame clones only, not all of them. This sample has approximately 150,000 clones, with approximately 85% found just once. Sequences were obtained from PBMCs. The receptors originated from a girl aged 5 to 17 in good health and CMV-seropositive.

V usage is TRBV27 and J usage is TRBJ2-7; 7 bases line up with TRBD1. This CDR3 comprises 13 residues. Germline V gene lookup returns CDR1 MNHEY and CDR2 SMNVEV (reference sequence). J gave up 6 bases and V 6 bases, and 8 bases lay outside the gene matches. Written as DNA, the CDR3 is TGTGCCAGCAGCCTTACAGGGGAACGCGAGCAGTACTTC. Its protein is CASSLTGEREQYF.

This chain joins TRBV4-1 and TRBJ1-4; 7 bases are shared with TRBD1. Germline loops: CDR1 MGHRA, CDR2 YSYEKL. J was trimmed by 5 bases and V by 1 base; bases with no gene match: 7. This CDR3 has 16 amino acids. CDR3 residues: CASSQGAGQENEKLFF. The DNA for the CDR3 is TGCGCCAGCAGCCAAGGGGCCGGACAGGAAAATGAAAAACTGTTTTTT.

This sequence joins TRBV7-8 and TRBJ2-7; 7 bases fit TRBD1. V gave up 6 bases and J gave up 0 bases; unmatched junction bases: 14. This CDR3 is built from 17 residues. Germline CDR1 SGHVS, CDR2 FQNEAQ. CDR3 nucleotide sequence: TGTGCCAGCAGTTCCAACTCCGGGACAGCCAGCTCCTACGAGCAGTACTTC. It is translated as CASSSNSGTASSYEQYF.

The rearrangement links TRBV10-3 to TRBJ1-2, with 9 positions matching TRBD1. CDR1 is ENHRY, CDR2 SYGVKD, per germline. The V and J ends lost 3 bases and 8 bases, in that order; junction bases with no gene match: 10. This CDR3 has 15 amino acids. The CDR3 sequence is CAISEQGALKLGYTF. In DNA form, the CDR3 reads TGTGCCATCAGTGAACAGGGGGCGCTAAAATTAGGCTACACCTTC.

Only a few counts were recorded for this clone. This chain links TRBV2 with TRBJ1-1; D call uncertain. Trimming pared 11 bases from V and 7 bases from J, leaving 17 bases between. From germline, CDR1 is SNHLY and CDR2 FYNNEI. This CDR3 comprises 12 residues. The CDR3 bases are TGTGCCGGAGCACGCGATTCCGGTGAAGCTTTCTTT. The encoded protein is CAGARDSGEAFF. Drawing the rest from reference TRBV2 and TRBJ1-1, the complete variable domain is EPEVTQTPSHQVTQMGQEVILRCVPISNHLYFYWYRQILGQKVEFLVSFYNNEISEKSEIFDDQFSVERPDGSNFTLKIRSTKLEDSAMYFCAGARDSGEAFFGQGTRLTVV.

The V call is TRBV28, the J call TRBJ1-1; the match to TRBD1 covers 8 bases. V trimming: 5 bases; J trimming: 5 bases; junction bases outside the gene matches: 7. Germline V CDR1 and CDR2: MDHEN, SYDVKM. This CDR3 has 14 residues. Written as DNA, the CDR3 is TGTGCCAGCAGTAAAGGGGACAGGAGGACTGAAGCTTTCTTT. Translated, it gives CASSKGDRRTEAFF.

This chain connects TRBV14 to TRBJ2-3, with a tentative D call TRBD1 (6 bases). The ends were cut back, 4 bases at V and 0 bases at J, with 14 bases in the middle. CDR1 and CDR2 from the germline V gene are SGHDN and FVKESK. This CDR3 has 16 amino acids. The CDR3 nucleotides are TGTGCCAGCAGCCTTACCGGGACATCAAGCACAGATACGCAGTATTTT. Translation gives CASSLTGTSSTDTQYF.

The chain has TRBV10-3 and TRBJ2-7; weak D call: TRBD1 (5 bases). V shed 2 bases and J shed 2 bases, with 13 bases lying between them. The CDR3 loop spans 15 amino acids. Germline V CDR1 and CDR2: ENHRY, SYGVKD. CDR3 nucleotide sequence: TGTGCCATCAGTGAGGGCCAGCAGGACACCTACGAGCAGTACTTC. Protein product: CAISEGQQDTYEQYF.

This clone was counted between two and nine times. The V gene is TRBV5-1, the J gene TRBJ1-6; 8 positions agree with TRBD1. The CDR3 extends over 15 amino acids. V lost 0 bases to trimming and J lost 7 bases; unmatched junction nucleotides: 3. Germline CDR1 reads SGHRS; CDR2 reads YFSETQ. In DNA, the CDR3 is TGCGCCAGCAGCTTGGGAGGGACAGGAAATTCACCCCTCCACTTT. It translates to CASSLGGTGNSPLHF.

Regarding this clone: Other nucleotide sequences from this sample produce the same CDR3. The chain links TRBV5-4 to TRBJ2-7, with 12 bases matching TRBD1. Trimming took 5 bases from V and 4 from J; bases not matched to a gene: 4. Germline lookup yields CDR1 SGHNT and CDR2 YYREEE (reference sequence). The CDR3 runs to 14 residues. CDR3 sequence reads: CASSPGQGAYEQYF. The CDR3 region has the DNA TGTGCCAGCAGTCCGGGACAGGGGGCTTACGAGCAGTACTTC.

This clone has more than one count but fewer than ten. J is TRBJ1-3 and V is TRBV14, with D unresolved. The germline CDR1 and CDR2 sequences are SGHDN and FVKESK. V lost 0 bases, J lost 4 bases, and 7 bases lay in between. This CDR3 is 14 amino acids long. The DNA of the CDR3 is TGTGCCAGCAGCCAAGAGGGCAGCGGAAACACCATATATTTT. Protein: CASSQEGSGNTIYF. Complete variable domain (other parts from reference TRBV14 and TRBJ1-3): EAGVTQFPSHSVIEKGQTVTLRCDPISGHDNLYWYRRVMGKEIKFLLHFVKESKQDESGMPNNRFLAERTGGTYSTLKVQPAELEDSGVYFCASSQEGSGNTIYFGEGSWLTVV.

The CDR3 coding sequence is TGTGCCGCCAGACAGTACCCGAACACCGGGGAGCTGTTTTTT. Encoded protein: CAARQYPNTGELFF. The chain recombines TRBV19 with TRBJ2-2; a weak D match, TRBD1 (5 bases). Trimming took off 11 bases at V and 0 bases at J, with 13 bases between the two ends. The CDR3 spans 14 residues. Germline V gene lookup returns CDR1 LNHDA and CDR2 SQIVND (reference sequence). The variable domain in full, with the rest retrieved from reference TRBV19 and TRBJ2-2, is DGGITQSPKYLFRKEGQNVTLSCEQNLNHDAMYWYRQDPGQGLRLIYYSQIVNDFQKGDIAEGYSVSREKKESFPLTVTSAQKNPTAFYLCAARQYPNTGELFFGEGSRLTVL.

The chain links TRBV5-4 to TRBJ2-5; 9 nucleotides match TRBD1. CDR1 is SGHNT, CDR2 YYREEE, per germline (reference sequence). J gave up 8 bases and V 8 bases, and 13 bases lay outside the gene matches. The CDR3 has 14 amino acids. CDR3 region: CAREDRGFLATQYF. CDR3 nucleotides: TGTGCCAGGGAAGACAGGGGGTTCCTGGCCACCCAGTACTTC. The whole variable domain, remainder taken from reference TRBV5-4 and TRBJ2-5, is ETGVTQSPTHLIKTRGQQVTLRCSSQSGHNTVSWYQQALGQGPQFIFQYYREEENGRGNFPPRFSGLQFPNYSSELNVNALELDDSALYLCAREDRGFLATQYFGPGTRLLVL.

The chain is built from TRBV6-1 and TRBJ1-1; TRBD1 might be the D (5 bases). The CDR3 spans 16 residues. CDR1 is MNHNS and CDR2 is SASEGT in the germline V gene. V lost 1 base and J lost 1, with 13 bases in between. CDR3 protein: CASSEGTSIRNTEAFF. CDR3 sequence (DNA): TGTGCCAGCAGTGAAGGGACATCTATTAGGAACACTGAAGCTTTCTTT.

The chain carries TRBV15 and TRBJ1-1; D perhaps matches TRBD1 (5 bases). V was clipped by 1 base and J by 0 bases, with 15 bases between them. CDR1 LNHNV and CDR2 YYDKDF come from the germline V gene (reference sequence). This CDR3 has 17 amino acids. The CDR3 DNA sequence: TGTGCCACCAGCAGAGTAGGGGACTCCTACATGAACACTGAAGCTTTCTTT. Amino acids: CATSRVGDSYMNTEAFF.

V is TRBV29-1 and J is TRBJ2-3, with a weak D call TRBD1 (5 bases). CDR3 length: 16 amino acids. The V gene lost 0 bases and the J gene lost 3 bases, with 16 bases spanning the gap. The germline V gene encodes CDR1 SQVTM and CDR2 ANQGSEA. CDR3 amino acids: CSVEDLDTMGTDTQYF. The CDR3 bases are TGCAGCGTTGAAGATCTGGACACAATGGGTACAGATACGCAGTATTTT.

In this sample, this clone turned up once. The V and J genes are TRBV5-1 and TRBJ1-1; unclear D gene. V was pared by 5 bases and J by 0 bases, with 14 bases between. Germline lookup yields CDR1 SGHRS and CDR2 YFSETQ. The CDR3 has 15 residues. In nucleotides, the CDR3 is TGCGCCAGCAGTCCTCGGTTTGGGCTGAACACTGAAGCTTTCTTT. Translation: CASSPRFGLNTEAFF.

The gene calls are TRBV11-2 and TRBJ2-7, with 7 bases aligning to TRBD1. The germline V gene has CDR1 SGHAT and CDR2 FQNNGV. V was clipped by 0 bases and J by 5 bases; unmatched bases: 10. The CDR3 spans 16 residues. This CDR3 reads CASSLDFLTGLNEQYF. CDR3 sequence (DNA): TGTGCCAGCAGCTTAGATTTTTTGACAGGGCTGAACGAGCAGTACTTC.

This clone has only one observation. This chain connects TRBV14 to TRBJ2-1, with D perhaps TRBD2 (5 bases). Germline V gene data show CDR1 as SGHDN and CDR2 as FVKESK. This CDR3 contains 15 residues. V was shortened by 4 bases and J by 8 bases, with 18 bases between the two germline ends. The CDR3 region has the DNA TGTGCCAGCAGCCCCTTCACCTTATTCGGGGATGAGCAGTTCTTC. It translates to CASSPFTLFGDEQFF.

The chain recombines TRBV7-8 with TRBJ1-1; D may be TRBD1 (5 bases). This CDR3 has 13 residues. Trimming left V 3 bases short and J 5 bases short, with 10 bases between. Germline V gene lookup returns CDR1 SGHVS and CDR2 FQNEAQ. This CDR3 reads CASSLREGTEAFF. The CDR3 bases are TGTGCCAGCAGCTTGAGGGAGGGGACTGAAGCTTTCTTT.